What follows are 2 T cell receptor beta chains derived from one specimen sequenced in a study of T-cell memory formation after mild COVID-19. Via MiXCR, TCRdb re-called the 5' RACE reads, giving one row per CDR3 protein. The table has 400,000 to 500,000 distinct CDR3 sequences, roughly 18% seen once. Sequencing was carried out using PBMCs or a T cell subset sorted from them (not recorded which). The origin of the receptors is a man between 18 and 35 years old who had mild COVID-19 (a few samples of this study predate the infection). Cell type and time point are not known.

The rearrangement joins TRBV7-6 to TRBJ2-7; TRBD2 matches at 10 bases. Unmatched junction bases numbered 2, after V lost 7 bases and J lost 2 bases. There are 13 residues in the CDR3. Germline-derived CDR1 and CDR2 are SGHVS and FNYEAQ. CDR3 bases: TGTGCCAGCAAGAGCGGGGGGGCCTACGAGCAGTACTTC. Its translation is CASKSGGAYEQYF.

The genes are TRBV24-1 and TRBJ2-3, with unresolved D. Germline assignment: CDR1 KGHDR and CDR2 SFDVKD. V shed 5 bases and J shed 2 bases, with 10 bases lying between them. CDR3 length equals 14 residues. Here the CDR3 reads CATSGVEVTDTQYF. In nucleotides, the CDR3 is TGTGCCACCAGTGGGGTAGAGGTCACAGATACGCAGTATTTT.